What follows is one TCR beta chain and its context. The treatment here: preoperative locoregional IRX-2 cytokine immunotherapy. Preoperative locoregional IRX-2 cytokine immunotherapy was tested in the phase Ib source study. This sample stems from a study of preoperative IRX-2 immunotherapy in early breast cancer. Sequencing was performed with immunoSEQ multiplex PCR; in TCRdb, only in-frame clones are kept and a portion is missing. The repertoire has 30,000 to 45,000 clones, roughly 82% of them found once; the top ten carry about 1.5%. The sequence was obtained from a human donor with breast cancer. The sequencing used lymph node tissue, collected after IRX-2 immunotherapy.

CDR3 in DNA: TGTGCCAGTAGTCGGCAGGGGGGAGTAGGAACTGAAGCTTTCTTT. Residues: CASSRQGGVGTEAFF. The V gene is TRBV19, the J gene TRBJ1-1, with 7 bases lining up with TRBD1. CDR3 length equals 15 residues. Germline CDR1 and CDR2: LNHDA and SQIVND (reference sequence). V gave up 5 bases and J gave up 5 bases; unmatched junction bases: 11.